A single sample gave rise to the 7 T cell receptor beta chains below, sequenced in a study of T cell responses to AZD1222 COVID-19 vaccine. The method was immunoSEQ multiplex PCR; TCRdb's version includes in-frame clones alone and lacks a portion of them. This table holds 100,000 to 150,000 clones, around 83% found once. The source material was peripheral blood, sampled 28 days after the second AZD1222 dose. The source of these receptors is an adult who received the AZD1222 COVID-19 vaccine.

The rearrangement joins TRBV11-3 to TRBJ2-5; 8 bases align to TRBD2. This CDR3 has 14 amino acids. With 8 bases clipped from V and 0 bases from J, the junction kept 5 bases outside the gene matches. Germline V gene sequence: CDR1 SGHNT, CDR2 YENEEA. In nucleotides, the CDR3 is TGTGCCAGCGGCGCGGGGGGCAACCAAGAGACCCAGTACTTC. It translates to CASGAGGNQETQYF.

J is TRBJ1-1 and V is TRBV10-1; D is possibly TRBD1 (6 bases). CDR3 length: 15 residues. Trimming left V 0 bases short and J 4 bases short, with 12 bases between. Germline CDR1 and CDR2: WNHNN and SYGVQD (reference sequence). The CDR3 reads CASSESWDTFTEAFF. The DNA for the CDR3 is TGCGCCAGCAGTGAGTCCTGGGACACCTTCACTGAAGCTTTCTTT.

Here the CDR3 DNA reads TGTGCCTCGACCGGACAGGGTGACGAAAAACTGTTTTTT. This sequence encodes CASTGQGDEKLFF. The chain is built from TRBV10-3 and TRBJ1-4, with 8 bases matching TRBD1. CDR1 is ENHRY, CDR2 SYGVKD, per germline. The J segment lost 8 bases and the V segment lost 11 bases, leaving 10 bases of the junction unmatched. There are 13 residues in the CDR3.

This chain uses TRBV5-4 with TRBJ1-6, with D perhaps TRBD1 (5 bases). Trimming left V 4 bases short and J 6 bases short, with 8 bases between. The germline CDR1 and CDR2 sequences are SGHNT and YYREEE (reference sequence). This CDR3 is built from 13 residues. CDR3 residues: CASSLDSNSPLHF. CDR3 DNA: TGTGCCAGCAGCCTCGACAGTAATTCACCCCTCCACTTT.

The chain combines TRBV12-3 or TRBV12-4 with TRBJ1-5; no definite D call. Trimming left V 6 bases short and J 7 bases short, with 13 bases between. The CDR3 consists of 13 residues. The CDR3 protein is CASSPSAEQPQHF. CDR3 coding DNA: TGTGCCAGCAGCCCCTCTGCGGAGCAGCCCCAGCATTTT.

Notes on this clone: Other DNA sequences in this specimen translate into the identical CDR3. The chain carries TRBV4-3 and TRBJ2-3, with 13 bases that match TRBD2. CDR1 and CDR2 (germline): LGHNA, YSLEER. The J segment lost 6 bases and the V segment lost 3 bases, leaving 9 bases of the junction unmatched. This CDR3 has 17 residues. CDR3 nucleotides: TGCGCCAGCAGCCAGGATGGACTAGCGGGGGCCAGGGATACGCAGTATTTT. Translation gives CASSQDGLAGARDTQYF.

This clone showed up just a few times. The V gene is TRBV27, the J gene TRBJ2-7; D is perhaps TRBD2 (5 bases). There are 14 residues in the CDR3. Germline V gene data show CDR1 as MNHEY and CDR2 as SMNVEV (reference sequence). V was shortened by 5 bases and J by 3 bases, with 14 bases between the two germline ends. Here the CDR3 DNA reads TGTGCCAGCAGTCACCGGGGTAACCACTACGAGCAGTACTTC. Protein product: CASSHRGNHYEQYF.